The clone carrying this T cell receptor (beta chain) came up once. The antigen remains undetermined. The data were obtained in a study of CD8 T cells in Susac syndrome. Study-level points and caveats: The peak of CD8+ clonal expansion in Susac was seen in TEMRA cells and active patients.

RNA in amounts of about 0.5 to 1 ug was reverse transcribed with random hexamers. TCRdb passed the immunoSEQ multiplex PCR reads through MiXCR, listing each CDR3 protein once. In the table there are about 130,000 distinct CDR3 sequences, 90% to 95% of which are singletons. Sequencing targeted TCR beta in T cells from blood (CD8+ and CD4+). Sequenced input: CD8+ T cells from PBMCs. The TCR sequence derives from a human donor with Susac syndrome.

CDR3 in amino acids: CASSTGTSGETQYF. The DNA for the CDR3 is TGTGCCAGCAGCACTGGGACCTCGGGAGAGACCCAGTACTTC. The chain is built from TRBV6-2 or TRBV6-3 and TRBJ2-5; D assignment may be TRBD1 or TRBD2 (5 bases each). V dropped 6 bases and J dropped 4 bases, with 15 bases sitting between them. This CDR3 is built from 14 residues. Germline V gene data show CDR1 as MNHEY and CDR2 as SVGEGT.